The 10 T cell receptor beta chains reported below all come from one sample, sequenced in a study of Graves' ophthalmopathy and Graves' hyperthyroidism. Amplified TCR beta CDR3 regions were obtained using RNA transcripts as template. The first-round RT-PCR employed HTBI primers together with the Qiagen OneStep RT-PCR kit. A multiplex PCR was then performed as the second round. TCRdb passed the multiplex PCR reads through MiXCR, listing each CDR3 protein once. This table holds about 700,000 distinct CDR3 sequences, roughly 41% found once. Material for sequencing was peripheral blood. Receptor source: an adult man with Graves' ophthalmopathy.

This clonotype was seen only a few times. Here the CDR3 DNA reads TGTGCCAGCAGTTCCGAGACAGGGGTCAAAGAGACCCAGTACTTC. It is translated as CASSSETGVKETQYF. The rearrangement uses TRBV7-2 and TRBJ2-5, with 8 positions matching TRBD1. The CDR3 has 15 residues. Germline V gives CDR1 SGHTA, CDR2 FQGNSA. The ends lost 6 bases at V and 3 bases at J; junction bases unmatched: 9.

The chain's CDR3 is CAWRRRNSGNTIYF. CDR3 nucleotides: TGTGCCTGGAGAAGGCGAAACTCTGGAAACACCATATATTTT. The V call is TRBV25-1, the J call TRBJ1-3, with D uncertain. CDR1 is MGHDK and CDR2 is SYGVNS in the germline V gene. The CDR3 consists of 14 residues. The V end lost 11 bases, the J end lost 0 bases, and 14 bases lay between the germline ends.

V usage is TRBV9 and J usage is TRBJ1-4; D possibly corresponds to TRBD1 (6 bases). Trimming removed 0 bases at V and 6 bases at J, with 6 bases between. This CDR3 comprises 13 residues. CDR1 is SGDLS and CDR2 is YYNGEE in the germline V gene. CDR3 sequence (DNA): TGTGCCAGCAGCGTAGCAGGGGATGAAAAACTGTTTTTT. Its translation is CASSVAGDEKLFF.

Worth noting for this clonotype: A read error may account for a junction end that differs from germline. The J gene is TRBJ2-7, the V gene TRBV10-3, with D perhaps given as TRBD1 or TRBD2 (5 bases each). There are 13 residues in the CDR3. Germline CDR1 reads ENHRY; CDR2 reads SYGVKD. The CDR3 sequence is CASSPSRGQEQYF. DNA of the CDR3: TGTGCCAGCAGTCCGTCCCGGGGCCAGGAGCAGTACTTC.

V gene TRBV25-1 combines with J gene TRBJ2-3; D is possibly TRBD2 (6 bases). Germline CDR1 reads MGHDK; CDR2 reads SYGVNS. The CDR3 runs to 16 residues. Trimming stripped 6 bases from V and 3 bases from J, with 19 bases between. The CDR3: CASSGIPGGTTDTQYF. The CDR3 DNA reads TGTGCCAGCAGCGGAATCCCGGGTGGGACTACAGATACGCAGTATTTT.

A remark on this clonotype: This sequence may be a read error, since a much larger clone differs from it by one base. This chain uses TRBV2 with TRBJ1-3; D is unclear. Germline CDR1 reads SNHLY; CDR2 reads FYNNEI. The CDR3 loop spans 15 amino acids. CDR3 nucleotide sequence: TGTGCCAGCAGTGTTTCACAGAACTCTGGAAACACCATATGTTTT. The encoded protein is CASSVSQNSGNTICF.

The CDR3 sequence is CSLKTANYGYTF. The CDR3 nucleotides read TGCAGCTTAAAAACGGCTAACTATGGCTACACCTTC. The rearrangement joins TRBV29-1 to TRBJ1-2; no clear D gene. Looked up from germline, CDR1 is SQVTM and CDR2 is ANQGSEA. V was trimmed by 8 bases and J by 0 bases, leaving 10 bases between them. The CDR3 sequence is 12 residues long.

This clonotype was detected ten times or more. The chain couples TRBV9 to TRBJ2-2; a weak D match, TRBD2 (6 bases). CDR3 length: 13 amino acids. The V end was cut by 0 bases, the J end by 7 bases, with 7 bases between. In germline, CDR1 is SGDLS, CDR2 YYNGEE. DNA of the CDR3: TGTGCCAGCAGCGTAGAGGGACTCGGGGAGCTGTTTTTT. The encoded protein is CASSVEGLGELFF.

For this clonotype: A much more abundant neighbour one base away suggests this may be a read error. In DNA, the CDR3 is TGTGCCAGCAGCTTACGGGGCAGGGAGATTAGCGAGCAGTACTTC. It is translated as CASSLRGREISEQYF. The chain employs TRBV7-9 and TRBJ2-7; D assignment may be TRBD1 or TRBD2 (5 bases each). Germline V gives CDR1 SEHNR, CDR2 FQNEAQ (reference sequence). V was cut by 2 bases and J by 6 bases, with 17 bases left in between. The CDR3 spans 15 residues.

The J gene is TRBJ2-7, the V gene TRBV15, with D uncertain. CDR3 length equals 19 residues. Per germline, CDR1 LNHNV and CDR2 YYDKDF (reference sequence). Trimming pared 3 bases from V and 0 bases from J, leaving 24 bases between. Here the CDR3 DNA reads TGTGCCACCAGCAGCTTAGACCGACTCAGGACCTTTAACTCCTACGAGCAGTACTTC. This codes for CATSSLDRLRTFNSYEQYF.